Following are 17 T cell receptor beta chains from one sample sequenced in a study of shared clonotypes between healthy human individuals. Some clones are missing from TCRdb's copy, which holds only in-frame ones; the method was immunoSEQ multiplex PCR. Of approximately 500,000 clones listed, 75% to 85% are singletons. Sequencing was done on a sample of PBMCs. These TCRs come from a woman aged 40 to 50 in good health. Some clones in this sample may be carry-over from other donors' samples.

The genes are TRBV14 and TRBJ2-2; D ambiguous. The length of the CDR3 is 17 residues. The V end was cut by 0 bases, the J end by 8 bases, with 19 bases between. Germline loops: CDR1 SGHDN, CDR2 FVKESK. The CDR3 DNA is TGTGCCAGCAGCCAAGATTTTGGACCCCTGATTGCGGGGGAGCTGTTTTTT. It codes for CASSQDFGPLIAGELFF.

The count of this clone is one. V is TRBV7-8 and J is TRBJ2-3, with D possibly TRBD1 on 6 matching bases. Deletions cut 1 base from V and 5 bases from J, with 10 bases between. The CDR3 extends over 14 amino acids. Germline V CDR1 and CDR2: SGHVS, FQNEAQ. CDR3 protein: CASSLVGAEDTQYF. CDR3 in DNA: TGTGCCAGCAGCTTAGTGGGGGCCGAAGATACGCAGTATTTT.

The chain combines TRBV6-6 with TRBJ1-2; no reliable D call. Per germline, CDR1 MNHNY and CDR2 SVGAGI (reference sequence). Trimming took off 7 bases at V and 0 bases at J, with 9 bases between the two ends. The CDR3 spans 13 residues. CDR3 amino acids: CASTRGSNYGYTF. CDR3 bases: TGTGCCAGCACCCGGGGTTCTAACTATGGCTACACCTTC.

CDR3: CASSLVPDRVDEQYF. The CDR3 nucleotides read TGTGCCAGCAGCTTGGTCCCCGACAGGGTTGACGAGCAGTACTTC. V gene TRBV5-5 combines with J gene TRBJ2-7; 7 positions match TRBD1. After removal of 0 bases from V and 5 bases from J, the junction contained 8 bases not matched to a gene. Germline assignment: CDR1 SGHKS and CDR2 YYEKEE (reference sequence). CDR3 size: 15 residues.

The chain carries TRBV19 and TRBJ1-4; 7 nucleotides align to TRBD1. The germline V gene encodes CDR1 LNHDA and CDR2 SQIVND (reference sequence). Trimming cost V 8 bases and J 7 bases; bases outside gene matches: 7. The CDR3 contains 13 residues. The CDR3 loop is CASEDRPGEKLFF. CDR3 nucleotides: TGTGCCAGTGAGGACAGGCCTGGTGAAAAACTGTTTTTT.

In this sample, this clone turned up a few times. The chain links TRBV27 to TRBJ2-5, with 9 nucleotides matching TRBD2. The end of the DNA is better explained by TRBJ2-7, so the J call may be wrong. This CDR3 comprises 15 residues. Germline V CDR1 and CDR2: MNHEY, SMNVEV (reference sequence). CDR3 DNA sequence: TGTGCCAGCAGTGACTACCTAGCGGGACGGTACGAGCAGTACTTC. Its protein is CASSDYLAGRYEQYF.

The chain uses TRBV27 and TRBJ2-2; no definite D call. Deletions cut 1 base from V and 6 bases from J, with 15 bases between. In germline, CDR1 is MNHEY, CDR2 SMNVEV (reference sequence). The CDR3 has 16 amino acids. The CDR3 protein is CASSLYNPYVPGELFF. Written as DNA, the CDR3 is TGTGCCAGCAGTTTATATAACCCCTACGTTCCCGGGGAGCTGTTTTTT.

The chain joins TRBV5-4 to TRBJ2-4; 10 bases are a match to TRBD2. Germline V lookup: CDR1 SGHNT, CDR2 YYREEE (reference sequence). CDR3 size: 16 residues. With 4 bases clipped from V and 0 bases from J, the junction kept 4 bases outside the gene matches. The CDR3, as DNA: TGTGCCAGCAGCATGAGACTAGCGGGAGCCAAAAACATTCAGTACTTC. It codes for CASSMRLAGAKNIQYF.

V usage is TRBV30 and J usage is TRBJ2-7, with 10 bases identical to TRBD1. The V segment lost 0 bases and the J segment 4 bases; nucleotides outside the gene matches: 9. In germline, CDR1 is GTSNPN, CDR2 SVGIG (reference sequence). The CDR3 contains 16 residues. CDR3 bases: TGTGCCTGGAGTGTTTTCTTCGGGACAGGGGAATACGAGCAGTACTTC. It codes for CAWSVFFGTGEYEQYF.

This chain connects TRBV19 to TRBJ1-5, with 7 nucleotides matching TRBD1. After removal of 5 bases from V and 0 bases from J, the junction contained 16 bases not matched to a gene. CDR3 size: 19 residues. Germline V gene lookup returns CDR1 LNHDA and CDR2 SQIVND (reference sequence). This CDR3 reads CASSPGTARADYSNQPQHF. CDR3 nucleotide sequence: TGTGCCAGTAGTCCCGGGACAGCGAGGGCCGATTATAGCAATCAGCCCCAGCATTTT.

This clone was seen just once. The chain has TRBV7-2 and TRBJ2-1; 7 nucleotides agree with TRBD2. This CDR3 is 12 amino acids long. The V gene end was trimmed by 5 bases and the J gene end by 8 bases; junction bases not matched to a gene: 3. Germline V gene data show CDR1 as SGHTA and CDR2 as FQGNSA. The CDR3 bases are TGTGCCAGCAGCAGACTAGCCCATGAGCAGTTCTTC. The encoded protein is CASSRLAHEQFF.

This clone was recorded a few times. V gene TRBV19 combines with J gene TRBJ2-5, with D uncertain. The ends were cut back, 3 bases at V and 2 bases at J, with 7 bases in the middle. The germline gives CDR1 LNHDA, CDR2 SQIVND (reference sequence). The CDR3 contains 13 residues. The CDR3 sequence: CASSIVVQETQYF. DNA of the CDR3: TGTGCCAGTAGTATTGTGGTGCAAGAGACCCAGTACTTC.

This clone was observed at least ten times. The rearrangement joins TRBV9 to TRBJ1-5; D is unresolved. The CDR3 totals 14 residues. V was pared by 0 bases and J by 4 bases, with 8 bases between. CDR1 and CDR2 (germline): SGDLS, YYNGEE. The CDR3 nucleotides are TGTGCCAGCAGCGTAGGGGGAGGGAATCAGCCCCAGCATTTT. Encoded protein: CASSVGGGNQPQHF.

As concerns this clone: A far larger clone differs by one base, so this is likely a read error. The chain uses TRBV30 and TRBJ2-5; 8 nucleotides align to TRBD1. The CDR3 extends over 13 amino acids. The germline V gene has CDR1 GTSNPN and CDR2 SVGIG (reference sequence). The CDR3 is CAWTRTGKETQHF. As DNA, the CDR3 is TGTGCCTGGACCCGGACAGGGAAAGAGACCCAGCACTTC.

The chain uses TRBV11-3 and TRBJ2-1; maybe TRBD2 (5 bases). Trimming pared 1 base from V and 9 bases from J, leaving 19 bases between. The CDR3 runs to 16 residues. Germline V gene sequence: CDR1 SGHNT, CDR2 YENEEA. Written as DNA, the CDR3 is TGTGCCAGCAGCTTAGGGTCTAGCTTGACACAAGGTGAGCAGTTCTTC. This sequence encodes CASSLGSSLTQGEQFF.

This chain connects TRBV28 to TRBJ2-1; D perhaps matches TRBD2 (5 bases). Germline V gives CDR1 MDHEN, CDR2 SYDVKM. V lost 5 bases to trimming and J lost 0 bases, with 14 bases between them. This CDR3 has 16 amino acids. The CDR3 coding sequence is TGTGCCAGCAGTGGCCGGAGGTCGAGCTCCTACAATGAGCAGTTCTTC. It specifies CASSGRRSSSYNEQFF.

This chain links TRBV6-1 with TRBJ2-1; D is unclear. V gave up 6 bases and J gave up 0 bases, with 12 bases separating them. This CDR3 has 15 residues. CDR1 and CDR2 from the germline V gene are MNHNS and SASEGT. CDR3 sequence (DNA): TGTGCCAGCAGCCCTAGTGGCCACTCCTACAATGAGCAGTTCTTC. Its protein product is CASSPSGHSYNEQFF.